The 19 T cell receptor beta chains listed next were all sequenced from one sample in a study of cytomegalovirus exposure and HLA in healthy donors. PCR involved 60 Vbeta and 13 Jbeta primers. Sequencing used immunoSEQ multiplex PCR; TCRdb keeps in-frame clones, though not all of them. The sample lists some 66,000 clones; more than 80% were seen once. The specimen was PBMCs. Receptor source: a woman in her thirties in good health and CMV-seronegative.

Details on this clone: Relative to the germline gene, one junction end is altered; a read error may explain this. This rearrangement joins TRBV9 to TRBJ2-5, with 12 nucleotides matching TRBD2. Germline-derived CDR1 and CDR2 are SGDLS and YYNGEE. CDR3 length equals 17 residues. As DNA, the CDR3 is TGTGCCAGCAGCGACCCTACTAGCGGGGGGTACCAAGAGGCCCAGTACTTC. It translates to CASSDPTSGGYQEAQYF.

There are a few counts of this clone. The gene calls are TRBV6-4 and TRBJ2-3, with TRBD2 matching 9 bases. The CDR3 has 15 amino acids. Germline values: CDR1 MRHNA, CDR2 SNTAGT. The V segment lost 4 bases and the J segment 5 bases; nucleotides outside the gene matches: 7. The CDR3 here is CASSVASGALDTQYF. The CDR3 coding sequence is TGTGCCAGCAGTGTGGCTAGCGGGGCTCTAGATACGCAGTATTTT.

The V call is TRBV10-3, the J call TRBJ1-1; D remains ambiguous. Germline V gives CDR1 ENHRY, CDR2 SYGVKD. Trimming shortened V by 3 bases and J by 3 bases, and 8 bases separated the two germline ends. There are 13 residues in the CDR3. The CDR3 DNA follows: TGTGCCATCAGTGAATATACGGACACTGAAGCTTTCTTT. Its translation is CAISEYTDTEAFF.

This chain uses TRBV15 with TRBJ1-1; the D gene is possibly TRBD1 (5 bases). Trimming left V 3 bases short and J 3 bases short, with 8 bases between. CDR3 length: 13 amino acids. Germline V gives CDR1 LNHNV, CDR2 YYDKDF (reference sequence). CDR3 amino acids: CATSRGGDTEAFF. The CDR3 DNA follows: TGTGCCACCAGCAGGGGGGGGGACACTGAAGCTTTCTTT.

The rearrangement joins TRBV11-3 to TRBJ2-1; a weak D match, TRBD1 (5 bases). V gave up 1 base and J gave up 2 bases, with 6 bases separating them. Germline loops: CDR1 SGHNT, CDR2 YENEEA. The CDR3 length is 14 residues. The CDR3 DNA is TGTGCCAGCAGCTTAGCCAGGGCCTACAATGAGCAGTTCTTC. Residues: CASSLARAYNEQFF. Combining the CDR3 with reference TRBV11-3 and TRBJ2-1 gives the whole variable domain EAGVVQSPRYKIIEKKQPVAFWCNPISGHNTLYWYLQNLGQGPELLIRYENEEAVDDSQLPKDRFSAERLKGVDSTLKIQPAELGDSAVYLCASSLARAYNEQFFGPGTRLTVL.

V usage is TRBV7-2 and J usage is TRBJ2-5, with 10 bases lining up with TRBD1. Germline V gives CDR1 SGHTA, CDR2 FQGNSA. CDR3 length: 14 amino acids. The V and J ends lost 4 bases and 1 base, in that order; junction bases with no gene match: 0. The CDR3: CASSWDRGQETQYF. CDR3 DNA: TGTGCCAGCAGCTGGGACAGGGGCCAAGAGACCCAGTACTTC.

On this clone: Sequence at one end of the junction differs from germline and may be a read error. The V gene is TRBV4-1, the J gene TRBJ2-5; 9 nucleotides match TRBD2. The CDR3 spans 16 residues. Per the germline V gene, CDR1 is MGHRA and CDR2 is YSYEKL. CDR3 in DNA: TGCGCCAGCAGCCAAGTCGGTAGCGGGGGTAAAGAGACCCAGCACTTC. Translation: CASSQVGSGGKETQHF.

The V call is TRBV28, the J call TRBJ1-1, with D perhaps TRBD1 (6 bases). The CDR3 runs to 14 residues. Per the germline V gene, CDR1 is MDHEN and CDR2 is SYDVKM. V lost 3 bases, J lost 5 bases, and 13 bases lay in between. The CDR3 bases are TGTGCCAGCAGTTTCTCGACAGGAATGACTGAAGCTTTCTTT. It codes for CASSFSTGMTEAFF.

This clone was counted between two and nine times. This chain links TRBV28 with TRBJ1-1; the D is unclear. The CDR3 has 13 residues. Trimming took 3 bases from V and 1 from J, leaving 6 bases between them. CDR1 is MDHEN and CDR2 is SYDVKM in the germline V gene. In nucleotides, the CDR3 is TGTGCCAGCAGTTTGGCGGGGAACACTGAAGCTTTCTTT. It translates to CASSLAGNTEAFF.

This chain connects TRBV11-3 to TRBJ2-7; D is undetermined. From germline, CDR1 is SGHNT and CDR2 YENEEA. The CDR3 consists of 13 residues. V was trimmed by 3 bases and J by 0 bases, leaving 6 bases between them. CDR3 DNA sequence: TGTGCCAGCAGCTTCGAGAGCTCCTACGAGCAGTACTTC. Translating gives CASSFESSYEQYF. The whole variable domain, remainder taken from reference TRBV11-3 and TRBJ2-7, is EAGVVQSPRYKIIEKKQPVAFWCNPISGHNTLYWYLQNLGQGPELLIRYENEEAVDDSQLPKDRFSAERLKGVDSTLKIQPAELGDSAVYLCASSFESSYEQYFGPGTRLTVT.

The chain links TRBV18 to TRBJ2-3; D not resolved. Germline assignment: CDR1 KGHSH and CDR2 LQKENI. There are 14 residues in the CDR3. Trimming cost V 2 bases and J 2 bases, with 8 bases left between them. The CDR3 sequence: CASSPGRYTDTQYF. The CDR3 DNA sequence: TGTGCCAGCTCACCAGGCAGATACACAGATACGCAGTATTTT. Complete variable domain (other parts from reference TRBV18 and TRBJ2-3): NAGVMQNPRHLVRRRGQEARLRCSPMKGHSHVYWYRQLPEEGLKFMVYLQKENIIDESGMPKERFSAEFPKEGPSILRIQQVVRGDSAAYFCASSPGRYTDTQYFGPGTRLTVL.

Turning to this clone: Germline and junction disagree at one end, which may indicate a read error. The rearrangement joins TRBV7-7 to TRBJ2-5, with a tentative D call TRBD1 (6 bases). Germline assignment: CDR1 SSHAT and CDR2 FNYEAQ (reference sequence). This CDR3 spans 16 amino acids. The CDR3 is CASSLIRTVNQETQYF. In DNA form, the CDR3 reads TGTGCTAGCAGCTTAATCAGGACAGTTAACCAAGAGACCCAGTACTTC.

The chain couples TRBV7-9 to TRBJ1-1; 8 nucleotides match TRBD1. The CDR3 contains 13 residues. Germline CDR1 reads SEHNR; CDR2 reads FQNEAQ (reference sequence). Trimming cost V 3 bases and J 6 bases; bases outside gene matches: 3. CDR3 bases: TGTGCCAGCAGCTTCGCAGGGGGCTCTGAAGCTTTCTTT. As protein: CASSFAGGSEAFF.

V usage is TRBV29-1 and J usage is TRBJ1-1, with D maybe TRBD1 (6 bases). The V end lost 7 bases, the J end lost 4 bases, and 13 bases lay between the germline ends. Germline CDR1 reads SQVTM; CDR2 reads ANQGSEA. This CDR3 is built from 12 residues. CDR3 in DNA: TGCAGCGCCTCACGAGGGGGCACTGAAGCTTTCTTT. Translation: CSASRGGTEAFF.

This clone has just one count. V usage is TRBV13 and J usage is TRBJ2-3; 9 bases match TRBD2. Germline V gene data show CDR1 as PRHDT and CDR2 as FYEKMQ (reference sequence). This CDR3 has 16 amino acids. V lost 5 bases and J lost 1; bases outside the gene matches: 7. This CDR3 reads CASSPYGGGGTDTQYF. CDR3 nucleotides: TGTGCCAGCAGCCCGTATGGCGGGGGGGGCACAGATACGCAGTATTTT.

The chain links TRBV23-1 to TRBJ2-1, with 9 positions matching TRBD1. TRBV23-1 is marked as an open reading frame, function uncertain. The V and J ends lost 4 bases and 8 bases, in that order; junction bases with no gene match: 15. This CDR3 comprises 17 residues. The chain's CDR3 is CASSRPPGTGSGHEQFF. CDR3 coding DNA: TGCGCCAGCAGTCGCCCCCCCGGGACAGGGTCTGGGCATGAGCAGTTCTTC.

The chain carries TRBV6-6 and TRBJ1-1, with D perhaps matching TRBD1 (5 bases). This CDR3 region has 14 residues. V lost 2 bases and J 5 bases, leaving 12 bases between the germline ends. Germline CDR1 reads MNHNY; CDR2 reads SVGAGI (reference sequence). The CDR3 loop reads CASSYGGTDTEAFF. The CDR3 DNA follows: TGTGCCAGCAGTTACGGGGGGACGGATACTGAAGCTTTCTTT.

The chain links TRBV27 to TRBJ2-3; the match to TRBD2 covers 9 bases. V dropped 11 bases and J dropped 6; count of bases not matched to a gene: 15. The germline V gene has CDR1 MNHEY and CDR2 SMNVEV (reference sequence). There are 15 residues in the CDR3. The CDR3 sequence: CASQGGASGEDTQYF. CDR3 in DNA: TGTGCCTCCCAAGGGGGCGCTAGCGGGGAGGATACGCAGTATTTT.

The chain recombines TRBV7-9 with TRBJ1-2, with 9 positions matching TRBD1. The ends lost 5 bases at V and 8 bases at J; junction bases unmatched: 6. This CDR3 comprises 13 residues. Germline-derived CDR1 and CDR2 are SEHNR and FQNEAQ (reference sequence). CDR3 protein: CASSTTGGGGYTF. In nucleotides, the CDR3 is TGTGCCAGCAGCACGACAGGGGGAGGGGGCTACACCTTC.